The 32 T cell receptor beta chains listed next were all sequenced from one sample in a study of blood T cell repertoires in COVID-19. The assay was immunoSEQ multiplex PCR, and TCRdb's table has in-frame clones only and misses some. The profile shows about 230,000 clones, around 86% of them singletons. The source material was peripheral blood. The receptors here all came from a man in his forties or fifties with COVID-19, enrolled during active disease.

A single count supports this clone. The genes are TRBV19 and TRBJ2-7, with D possibly being TRBD1 (6 bases). Germline V gene data show CDR1 as LNHDA and CDR2 as SQIVND (reference sequence). V lost 3 bases and J 3 bases, leaving 9 bases between the germline ends. There are 13 residues in the CDR3. In nucleotides, the CDR3 is TGTGCCAGTAGTATGGGGGCTAGCTACGAGCAGTACTTC. The encoded protein is CASSMGASYEQYF. The full variable domain, rest sourced from reference TRBV19 and TRBJ2-7, is DGGITQSPKYLFRKEGQNVTLSCEQNLNHDAMYWYRQDPGQGLRLIYYSQIVNDFQKGDIAEGYSVSREKKESFPLTVTSAQKNPTAFYLCASSMGASYEQYFGPGTRLTVT.

The chain has TRBV3-1 (or the pseudogene TRBV3-2) and TRBJ2-1; TRBD2 matches 7 bases. The CDR3 has 14 residues. V was clipped by 2 bases and J by 7 bases; unmatched bases: 5. Germline assignment: CDR1 LGHDT and CDR2 YNNKEL (reference sequence). The CDR3 region is CASSQLGRFNEQFF. CDR3 coding DNA: TGTGCCAGCAGCCAACTCGGGAGGTTTAATGAGCAGTTCTTC.

The V gene is TRBV18, the J gene TRBJ1-4, with TRBD1 matching 9 bases. Trimming took 2 bases from V and 5 from J; bases not matched to a gene: 3. Germline V CDR1 and CDR2: KGHSH, LQKENI. The CDR3 covers 15 residues. CDR3 DNA sequence: TGTGCCAGCTCACCATGGACAGGGGAGAATGAAAAACTGTTTTTT. Translation gives CASSPWTGENEKLFF.

This clone was observed once. This chain links TRBV4-3 with TRBJ1-3, with TRBD1 identical over 7 bases. This CDR3 region has 20 residues. The germline V gene has CDR1 LGHNA and CDR2 YSLEER. J gave up 2 bases and V 0 bases, and 16 bases lay outside the gene matches. The CDR3 DNA reads TGCGCCAGCAGCCAAGATCCCTGGACAGGAACCAGGGCCGCTGGAAACACCATATATTTT. Protein sequence: CASSQDPWTGTRAAGNTIYF.

The chain couples TRBV18 to TRBJ2-1, with 8 bases that match TRBD2. V shed 0 bases and J 10 bases; nucleotides not matched to a gene: 11. The germline V gene encodes CDR1 KGHSH and CDR2 LQKENI. The CDR3 extends over 16 amino acids. CDR3 loop: CASSPPFREGREEQFF. The CDR3 nucleotides read TGTGCCAGCTCACCACCGTTCCGGGAGGGCCGGGAAGAGCAGTTCTTC.

This clone was picked up one time. The J gene is TRBJ1-2, the V gene TRBV24-1; 7 bases fit TRBD1. CDR3 length equals 15 residues. Germline loops: CDR1 KGHDR, CDR2 SFDVKD. The J segment lost 4 bases and the V segment lost 0 bases, leaving 4 bases of the junction unmatched. CDR3 coding DNA: TGTGCCACCAGTGATTTGGGACAGGACAGCTATGGCTACACCTTC. It is translated as CATSDLGQDSYGYTF.

V gene TRBV14 combines with J gene TRBJ2-7; 8 bases are shared with TRBD1. This CDR3 has 15 residues. Germline V gene data show CDR1 as SGHDN and CDR2 as FVKESK. V shed 3 bases and J 2 bases; nucleotides not matched to a gene: 6. CDR3 nucleotide sequence: TGTGCCAGCAGCCAGGAGGGACAGGCCACCTACGAGCAGTACTTC. Protein: CASSQEGQATYEQYF.

J is TRBJ1-1 and V is TRBV19, with TRBD1 matching 7 bases. The ends lost 10 bases at V and 5 bases at J; junction bases unmatched: 13. The CDR3 sequence is 14 residues long. The germline CDR1 and CDR2 sequences are LNHDA and SQIVND (reference sequence). The CDR3 is CATQAGGFSTEAFF. The DNA for the CDR3 is TGTGCCACCCAAGCAGGGGGGTTTAGTACTGAAGCTTTCTTT.

The gene calls are TRBV7-9 and TRBJ2-1; possibly TRBD2 for D (6 bases). The germline V gene has CDR1 SEHNR and CDR2 FQNEAQ (reference sequence). V lost 6 bases and J 8 bases, leaving 8 bases between the germline ends. The CDR3 length is 11 residues. CDR3 protein: CASRVADEQFF. The CDR3 nucleotides read TGTGCCAGCAGGGTAGCGGATGAGCAGTTCTTC.

The CDR3 spells CASSYSRNQPQHF. The DNA for the CDR3 is TGTGCCAGCAGTTACTCGCGAAATCAGCCCCAGCATTTT. V is TRBV6-5 and J is TRBJ1-5; D is unresolved. Germline CDR1 reads MNHEY; CDR2 reads SVGAGI. V was cut by 0 bases and J by 4 bases, with 4 bases left in between. The CDR3 consists of 13 residues.

The chain combines TRBV6-6 with TRBJ1-1, with 7 bases aligning to TRBD1. J was trimmed by 6 bases and V by 2 bases; bases with no gene match: 3. This CDR3 contains 13 residues. Germline CDR1 MNHNY, CDR2 SVGAGI (reference sequence). The CDR3 DNA is TGTGCCAGCAGTTACCAGCAGGGGGCTGAAGCTTTCTTT. This encodes CASSYQQGAEAFF.

The chain uses TRBV11-2 and TRBJ2-2; D may be TRBD2 (6 bases). The CDR3 totals 16 residues. Germline V gives CDR1 SGHAT, CDR2 FQNNGV. Trimming left V 1 base short and J 0 bases short, with 9 bases between. DNA of the CDR3: TGTGCCAGCAGCTTAGTTGCGGGGACGAACACCGGGGAGCTGTTTTTT. Protein: CASSLVAGTNTGELFF.

The chain recombines TRBV6-5 with TRBJ1-1; 8 positions agree with TRBD1. With 8 bases clipped from V and 1 base from J, the junction kept 9 bases outside the gene matches. Germline-derived CDR1 and CDR2 are MNHEY and SVGAGI. The CDR3 sequence is 15 residues long. CDR3 loop: CASGPGQGANTEAFF. In nucleotides, the CDR3 is TGTGCCAGCGGCCCGGGGCAGGGGGCGAACACTGAAGCTTTCTTT.

This rearrangement joins TRBV6-5 to TRBJ1-2, with 8 bases lining up with TRBD1. Germline values: CDR1 MNHEY, CDR2 SVGAGI. This CDR3 is 14 amino acids long. V shed 6 bases and J 5 bases; nucleotides not matched to a gene: 8. This CDR3 reads CASSLGGQVYGYTF. In DNA form, the CDR3 reads TGTGCCAGCAGCCTGGGGGGACAGGTTTATGGCTACACCTTC.

This clone appeared a few times. The chain couples TRBV10-3 to TRBJ1-1; 7 bases align to TRBD1. CDR3 length: 14 amino acids. The junction had 5 bases not matched to a gene; V was cut back by 2 bases and J by 5 bases. Germline V CDR1 and CDR2: ENHRY, SYGVKD. In nucleotides, the CDR3 is TGTGCCATCAGTGAGAGGCAGGGGGAAACTGAAGCTTTCTTT. This gives the protein CAISERQGETEAFF.

The gene calls are TRBV4-3 and TRBJ2-6; tentative D call: TRBD1 (6 bases). Germline values: CDR1 LGHNA, CDR2 YSLEER. Trimming pared 3 bases from V and 0 bases from J, leaving 9 bases between. The CDR3 spans 16 residues. CDR3 sequence (DNA): TGCGCCAGCAGCCAGTCACAGGGCTCTGGGGCCAACGTCCTGACTTTC. Amino acids: CASSQSQGSGANVLTF.

This clone has more than one count but fewer than ten. This rearrangement joins TRBV9 to TRBJ2-1; TRBD2 aligns across 12 bases. The ends lost 4 bases at V and 9 bases at J; junction bases unmatched: 5. Germline V gives CDR1 SGDLS, CDR2 YYNGEE. This CDR3 is 14 amino acids long. The CDR3 here is CASSLRLAGAEQFF. The CDR3 DNA reads as TGTGCCAGCAGCTTACGACTAGCGGGAGCTGAGCAGTTCTTC.

This rearrangement joins TRBV9 to TRBJ2-7; no reliable D call. The ends were cut back, 3 bases at V and 0 bases at J, with 13 bases in the middle. The germline CDR1 and CDR2 sequences are SGDLS and YYNGEE. The CDR3 has 15 residues. CDR3 in amino acids: CASSATAESSYEQYF. The CDR3 DNA sequence: TGTGCCAGCAGCGCCACAGCTGAAAGCTCCTACGAGCAGTACTTC.

This clone was seen only once. The chain employs TRBV7-2 and TRBJ2-7; 10 nucleotides match TRBD2. From germline, CDR1 is SGHTA and CDR2 FQGNSA. Losses at the gene ends were 3 bases for V and 2 bases for J; bases not matched to a gene: 4. The CDR3 totals 15 residues. The CDR3 DNA sequence: TGTGCCAGCAGCTTGCTAGCGGGAGTCGCCTACGAGCAGTACTTC. Translation: CASSLLAGVAYEQYF.

This chain links TRBV12-3 or TRBV12-4 with TRBJ1-2; the D is unclear. V was pared by 5 bases and J by 6 bases, with 13 bases between. CDR3 length: 13 residues. The CDR3 here is CASSHRAGDGYTF. The CDR3 bases are TGTGCCAGCAGTCACCGTGCCGGGGATGGCTACACCTTC.

This CDR3 reads CASNAGDRRNNEQFF. The CDR3 DNA reads as TGTGCCAGCAACGCCGGAGACAGGAGAAACAATGAGCAGTTCTTC. The chain joins TRBV27 to TRBJ2-1; D possibly corresponds to TRBD1 (6 bases). V was shortened by 7 bases and J by 5 bases, with 18 bases between the two germline ends. The CDR3 is made up of 15 amino acids. Germline-derived CDR1 and CDR2 are MNHEY and SMNVEV (reference sequence).

This clone appeared a few times. V is TRBV5-6 and J is TRBJ1-3; D gene uncertain. V lost 0 bases and J lost 3, with 7 bases in between. The germline V gene encodes CDR1 SGHDT and CDR2 YYEEEE. The CDR3 consists of 14 residues. The CDR3 here is CASSLGGFGNTIYF. The CDR3, as DNA: TGTGCCAGCAGCTTGGGAGGGTTTGGAAACACCATATATTTT.

J is TRBJ1-4 and V is TRBV15; D perhaps matches TRBD1 (5 bases). V gave up 8 bases and J gave up 7 bases, with 11 bases separating them. CDR1 is LNHNV, CDR2 YYDKDF, per germline (reference sequence). This CDR3 contains 12 residues. Here the CDR3 reads CATRGVGEKLFF. CDR3 in DNA: TGTGCCACCCGGGGGGTGGGTGAAAAACTGTTTTTT.

Only one count was recorded for this clone. This chain joins TRBV5-1 and TRBJ2-1, with 16 bases fitting TRBD2. The trim removed 3 bases at V and 2 bases at J, leaving 8 bases unmatched. The CDR3 has 19 amino acids. Germline V gene sequence: CDR1 SGHRS, CDR2 YFSETQ. The CDR3 reads CASSSGLAGGPSPYNEQFF. For the CDR3, the DNA is TGCGCCAGCAGCTCGGGACTAGCGGGAGGGCCCAGCCCCTACAATGAGCAGTTCTTC.

CDR3 sequence: CASSVAGTGYSGNTIYF. The CDR3 DNA sequence: TGTGCCAGCAGCGTAGCCGGGACAGGCTACTCTGGAAACACCATATATTTT. The chain carries TRBV9 and TRBJ1-3; 8 bases are shared with TRBD1. The junction had 5 bases not matched to a gene; V was cut back by 0 bases and J by 0 bases. CDR1 is SGDLS and CDR2 is YYNGEE in the germline V gene. The CDR3 totals 17 residues.

The chain couples TRBV30 to TRBJ2-3, with 9 nucleotides matching TRBD2. Germline assignment: CDR1 GTSNPN and CDR2 SVGIG (reference sequence). This CDR3 has 13 amino acids. With 5 bases clipped from V and 0 bases from J, the junction kept 0 bases outside the gene matches. The CDR3 protein is CAWAGGSTDTQYF. The DNA for the CDR3 is TGTGCCTGGGCGGGGGGGAGCACAGATACGCAGTATTTT. Filled out from reference TRBV30 and TRBJ2-3, the complete variable domain reads SQTIHQWPATLVQPVGSPLSLECTVEGTSNPNLYWYRQAAGRGLQLLFYSVGIGQISSEVPQNLSASRPQDRQFILSSKKLLLSDSGFYLCAWAGGSTDTQYFGPGTRLTVL.

This clone was counted a few times. The V call is TRBV19, the J call TRBJ1-5, with D possibly being TRBD1 (6 bases). The V gene's germline CDR1 is LNHDA and CDR2 SQIVND (reference sequence). The CDR3 totals 13 residues. The V end was cut by 5 bases, the J end by 4 bases, with 9 bases between. The CDR3 is CASSSDSNQPQHF. CDR3 nucleotide sequence: TGTGCCAGTAGTTCGGACAGTAATCAGCCCCAGCATTTT.

The chain combines TRBV18 with TRBJ2-5; D may be TRBD1 (5 bases). Trimming pared 4 bases from V and 2 bases from J, leaving 20 bases between. Germline V gives CDR1 KGHSH, CDR2 LQKENI. The CDR3 is 17 amino acids. CDR3 in DNA: TGTGCCAGCTCACATTCGTCAGGGTCCATAAAACAAGAGACCCAGTACTTC. Its translation: CASSHSSGSIKQETQYF.

V is TRBV6-5 and J is TRBJ2-2; 9 nucleotides agree with TRBD1. The CDR3 totals 15 residues. After removal of 6 bases from V and 6 bases from J, the junction contained 8 bases not matched to a gene. The V gene's germline CDR1 is MNHEY and CDR2 SVGAGI. In DNA, the CDR3 is TGTGCCAGCAGATTAACAGGGGGCGCGGCCGGGGAGCTGTTTTTT. It yields the protein CASRLTGGAAGELFF.

There are a few counts of this clone. J is TRBJ2-1 and V is TRBV3-1 (or the pseudogene TRBV3-2); TRBD1 matches 7 bases. J lost 1 base, V lost 4 bases, and 4 bases had no gene match. The CDR3 is 15 residues long. Looked up from germline, CDR1 is LGHDT and CDR2 is YNNKEL (reference sequence). The CDR3: CASSPTGVSYNEQFF. The CDR3, as DNA: TGTGCCAGCAGCCCTACAGGGGTATCCTACAATGAGCAGTTCTTC.

This rearrangement joins TRBV6-6 to TRBJ2-5; no firm D call. With 5 bases removed from V and 4 bases from J, the gap between germline ends came to 8 bases. The CDR3 totals 12 residues. Germline CDR1 is MNHNY and CDR2 is SVGAGI (reference sequence). The CDR3 sequence is CASSTVGETQYF. CDR3 sequence (DNA): TGTGCCAGCAGTACAGTGGGAGAGACCCAGTACTTC.

This clone was observed a few times. The chain combines TRBV15 with TRBJ1-2; D is possibly TRBD1 (6 bases). Looked up from germline, CDR1 is LNHNV and CDR2 is YYDKDF (reference sequence). The CDR3 consists of 16 residues. V gave up 0 bases and J gave up 1 base, with 12 bases separating them. As DNA, the CDR3 is TGTGCCACCAGCAGAGAGACAGGTCGGAATAACTATGGCTACACCTTC. Its protein is CATSRETGRNNYGYTF.